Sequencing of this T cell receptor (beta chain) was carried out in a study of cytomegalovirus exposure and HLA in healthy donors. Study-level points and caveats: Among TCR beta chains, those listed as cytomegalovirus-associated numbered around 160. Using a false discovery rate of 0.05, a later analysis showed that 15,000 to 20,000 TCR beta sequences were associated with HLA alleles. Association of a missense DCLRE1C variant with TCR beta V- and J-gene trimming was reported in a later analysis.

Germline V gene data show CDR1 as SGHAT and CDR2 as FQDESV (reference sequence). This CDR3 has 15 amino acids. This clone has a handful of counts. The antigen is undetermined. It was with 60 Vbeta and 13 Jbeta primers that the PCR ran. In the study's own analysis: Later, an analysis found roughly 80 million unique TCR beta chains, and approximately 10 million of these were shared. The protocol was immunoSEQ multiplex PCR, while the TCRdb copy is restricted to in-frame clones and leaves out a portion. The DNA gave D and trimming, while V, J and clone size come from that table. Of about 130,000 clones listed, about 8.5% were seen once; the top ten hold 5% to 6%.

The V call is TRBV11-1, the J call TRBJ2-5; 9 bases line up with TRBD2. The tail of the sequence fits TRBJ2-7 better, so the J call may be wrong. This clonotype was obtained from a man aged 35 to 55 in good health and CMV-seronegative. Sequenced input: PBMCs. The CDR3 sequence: CASSFSGGHPYEQYF. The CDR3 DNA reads TGTGCCAGCAGCTTTAGCGGGGGCCACCCCTACGAGCAGTACTTC.